Presented here are 19 T cell receptor beta chains from one specimen sequenced in a study of early T cells in non-severe SARS-CoV-2 infection. Each CDR3 protein gets one entry after TCRdb re-called the 5' RACE reads with MiXCR. The data show tens of thousands of distinct CDR3 sequences, under 15% seen once. Input material: whole blood. These receptors all stem from an adult who was a healthcare worker with PCR-confirmed SARS-CoV-2 infection or an uninfected control (not recorded which).

This clonotype was observed a handful of times. This chain joins TRBV25-1 and TRBJ2-1, with TRBD2 identical over 10 bases. There are 15 residues in the CDR3. The V gene end was trimmed by 3 bases and the J gene end by 4 bases; junction bases not matched to a gene: 3. In germline, CDR1 is MGHDK, CDR2 SYGVNS. Here the CDR3 reads CASSETSGLYNEQFF. CDR3 coding DNA: TGTGCCAGCAGTGAGACTAGCGGGTTATACAATGAGCAGTTCTTC.

V usage is TRBV11-2 and J usage is TRBJ2-7; D possibly matches TRBD1 or TRBD2 (5 bases each). Germline CDR1 reads SGHAT; CDR2 reads FQNNGV. The CDR3 extends over 13 amino acids. V was shortened by 4 bases and J by 0 bases, with 7 bases between the two germline ends. CDR3 bases: TGTGCCAGCAGCTCCGGGACCTCCTACGAGCAGTACTTC. Amino acids: CASSSGTSYEQYF.

The chain combines TRBV28 with TRBJ2-7; D perhaps matches TRBD1 (5 bases). Germline values: CDR1 MDHEN, CDR2 SYDVKM. This CDR3 spans 13 amino acids. V was trimmed by 3 bases and J by 1 base, leaving 7 bases between them. DNA of the CDR3: TGTGCCAGCAGTTTTCGACAGTCCTACGAGCAGTACTTC. It encodes CASSFRQSYEQYF.

This clonotype showed up many times. The J gene is TRBJ2-7, the V gene TRBV18; D unclear. The CDR3 spans 13 residues. Trimming removed 2 bases at V and 2 bases at J, with 7 bases between. The germline V gene encodes CDR1 KGHSH and CDR2 LQKENI. DNA for the CDR3: TGTGCCAGCTCACCAACCGGCACCTACGAGCAGTACTTC. It yields the protein CASSPTGTYEQYF.

The CDR3 region has the DNA TGTGCCAGCAGTTTTGGGGCGGGCCACTCCTACGAGCAGTACTTC. Its protein is CASSFGAGHSYEQYF. The V and J genes are TRBV28 and TRBJ2-7; D is possibly TRBD1 or TRBD2 (5 bases each). This CDR3 comprises 15 residues. Trimming pared 3 bases from V and 0 bases from J, leaving 12 bases between. CDR1 is MDHEN, CDR2 SYDVKM, per germline.

This clonotype was detected a few times. The V and J genes are TRBV20-1 and TRBJ2-7; 10 bases line up with TRBD1. This CDR3 has 13 residues. Per the germline V gene, CDR1 is DFQATT and CDR2 is SNEGSKA (reference sequence). The V gene end was trimmed by 3 bases and the J gene end by 6 bases; junction bases not matched to a gene: 5. This chain's CDR3 is CSARGDRGAEQYF. The CDR3 nucleotides are TGCAGTGCTAGGGGGGACAGGGGTGCCGAGCAGTACTTC.

This clonotype came up a few times. The chain recombines TRBV12-3 or TRBV12-4 with TRBJ2-1; TRBD1 agrees at 12 bases. CDR3 length equals 16 residues. J lost 10 bases, V lost 3 bases, and 10 bases had no gene match. CDR3 nucleotide sequence: TGTGCCAGCAGTTTGGGGACCGGGACAGGGGGCATGGAGCAGTTCTTC. It yields the protein CASSLGTGTGGMEQFF.

This clonotype has just a few counts. This chain links TRBV24-1 with TRBJ2-1; no definite D call. Germline loops: CDR1 KGHDR, CDR2 SFDVKD. The V gene lost 3 bases and the J gene lost 8 bases, with 16 bases spanning the gap. CDR3 length: 15 amino acids. CDR3 nucleotides: TGTGCCACCAGTGATAGGTGGAACTACGGCGATGAGCAGTTCTTC. Its protein is CATSDRWNYGDEQFF.

This clonotype was seen a few times. This sequence joins TRBV28 and TRBJ1-4; TRBD1 might be the D (5 bases). Between the trimmed V and J ends, which lost 6 bases and 10 bases, there was a span of 9 bases. The CDR3 covers 11 residues. Per germline, CDR1 MDHEN and CDR2 SYDVKM. CDR3 protein: CASSLRVKLFF. The DNA of the CDR3 is TGTGCCAGCAGCCTCAGGGTAAAACTGTTTTTT.

This clonotype was observed a single time. V gene TRBV24-1 combines with J gene TRBJ2-6; 7 nucleotides match TRBD1. CDR1 and CDR2 (germline): KGHDR, SFDVKD. J gave up 0 bases and V 4 bases, and 8 bases lay outside the gene matches. The CDR3 covers 18 residues. The CDR3 DNA reads TGTGCCACCAGTGACCCGGACAGGCACAGCTCTGGGGCCAACGTCCTGACTTTC. This translates into CATSDPDRHSSGANVLTF.

This sequence joins TRBV7-6 and TRBJ2-7; 7 nucleotides match TRBD1. V dropped 5 bases and J dropped 7; count of bases not matched to a gene: 8. CDR3 length: 13 amino acids. The germline CDR1 and CDR2 sequences are SGHVS and FNYEAQ. CDR3 sequence: CASSASTGVEQYF. CDR3 nucleotide sequence: TGTGCCAGCAGCGCAAGCACAGGGGTTGAGCAGTACTTC.

The genes are TRBV6-4 and TRBJ2-4; 9 nucleotides align to TRBD2. The ends lost 6 bases at V and 0 bases at J; junction bases unmatched: 6. The CDR3 is made up of 16 amino acids. Germline loops: CDR1 MRHNA, CDR2 SNTAGT. CDR3 DNA sequence: TGTGCCAGCAGCCGGCGGGAGGGTATAGCCAAAAACATTCAGTACTTC. It yields the protein CASSRREGIAKNIQYF.

The chain uses TRBV29-1 and TRBJ2-2; 11 bases match TRBD2. CDR3 length equals 15 residues. The J segment lost 0 bases and the V segment lost 3 bases, leaving 0 bases of the junction unmatched. Germline CDR1 reads SQVTM; CDR2 reads ANQGSEA. The CDR3 DNA reads as TGCAGCGTTGAGACTAGCGGGACGAACACCGGGGAGCTGTTTTTT. Its translation: CSVETSGTNTGELFF.

The sample holds a few counts of this clonotype. This chain uses TRBV20-1 with TRBJ1-5, with D possibly matching TRBD1 (6 bases). This CDR3 region has 14 residues. Germline CDR1 DFQATT, CDR2 SNEGSKA (reference sequence). V gave up 0 bases and J gave up 4 bases, with 10 bases separating them. Here the CDR3 reads CSARETQGNQPQHF. CDR3 nucleotides: TGCAGTGCTAGAGAAACTCAGGGGAATCAGCCCCAGCATTTT.

The sample holds many counts of this clonotype. V is TRBV18 and J is TRBJ1-5, with 7 bases lining up with TRBD1. V dropped 2 bases and J dropped 2; count of bases not matched to a gene: 0. This CDR3 is 14 amino acids long. Germline assignment: CDR1 KGHSH and CDR2 LQKENI. CDR3 DNA: TGTGCCAGCTCACCAGGGACAGGCAATCAGCCCCAGCATTTT. Protein: CASSPGTGNQPQHF.

V gene TRBV27 combines with J gene TRBJ2-1; possibly TRBD2 for D (5 bases). This CDR3 comprises 14 residues. The germline V and J ends were trimmed by 3 bases and 10 bases, with 16 bases remaining between them. Per the germline V gene, CDR1 is MNHEY and CDR2 is SMNVEV (reference sequence). CDR3 protein: CASSLRGPAEEQFF. CDR3 in DNA: TGTGCCAGCAGTTTGAGAGGGCCGGCAGAGGAGCAGTTCTTC.

This chain joins TRBV4-3 and TRBJ2-7; D might be TRBD2 (5 bases). The CDR3 contains 15 residues. The ends were cut back, 4 bases at V and 5 bases at J, with 18 bases in the middle. Germline CDR1 is LGHNA and CDR2 is YSLEER. CDR3: CASSPQGAARDEQYF. CDR3 in DNA: TGCGCCAGCAGCCCCCAAGGAGCAGCGAGGGACGAGCAGTACTTC.

This clonotype came up many times. The chain has TRBV27 and TRBJ2-1; D tentatively reads TRBD1 or TRBD2 (5 bases each). CDR1 MNHEY and CDR2 SMNVEV come from the germline V gene (reference sequence). This CDR3 spans 12 amino acids. The CDR3: CASGTVYNEQFF. The CDR3 nucleotides read TGTGCTTCCGGGACGGTATACAATGAGCAGTTCTTC.

This clonotype showed up just a few times. This sequence joins TRBV20-1 and TRBJ2-1; 7 bases are a match to TRBD2. The germline gives CDR1 DFQATT, CDR2 SNEGSKA (reference sequence). Trimming took 0 bases from V and 4 from J; bases not matched to a gene: 9. There are 16 residues in the CDR3. The CDR3 bases are TGCAGTGCTAGAGATCTGGGCAGCGGGACTTACAATGAGCAGTTCTTC. This encodes CSARDLGSGTYNEQFF.